The T cell receptor beta chain described here comes from a study of blood T cell repertoires in COVID-19 (dated by TCRdb to about 2020). At the level of the whole study: Samples from collaborators originated in the United States, Italy and Spain and spanned both the acute and convalescent phases of COVID-19. The prospective study material was composed of cDNA or gDNA derived from T cells, B-cell-depleted T cells, or PBMCs. Subjects who had been exposed to COVID-19, were actively infected with it, or had recovered from it provided the deeply sampled blood TCRbeta repertoires that made up the dataset. The repertoires were released in a freely available public database meant as a resource for research on the immune response to SARS-CoV-2. Samples were obtained from the ongoing ImmuneRACE study (first 160 participants) and from approximately 1,200 subjects provided by 6 global collaborators. Nearly every sample came with metadata listing a de-identified subject ID, COVID-19 status, age in years and sex. Where HLA class I and class II types were available, the types were taken from metadata supplied by the sample provider, not from assay-based typing.

The immunoSEQ Assay, a bias-controlled multiplex PCR, was used to amplify TCRbeta CDR3 regions from genomic DNA. As for the original processing: Nucleated cell counts per sample were estimated from amplification of reference gene primers within the assay. To quantify the absolute abundance of each unique TCRbeta CDR3 rearrangement, sequence reads were collapsed and filtered. For each sample, productive Simpson clonality was calculated as the square root of Simpson's diversity index over productive rearrangements. Entries here come from immuneACCESS through TCRdb and include only in-frame sequences with V and J called. Some clones fail to appear in such tables; in the studies checked, an unresolved V gene covers under half of the shortfall, and the cause of the remainder is unknown. V, J and clone size reflect that table, while D and trimming were determined from the DNA. For this sample there are around 230,000 clones; approximately 75% appear just once. Around 9% of the sample comes from the top ten.

A note on this clone: Its antigen remains undetermined. Base qualities are not recorded, but no much larger clone differs from it by a single base.

Participants in the prospective study were aged 18 to 89 years, lived in 20 to 30 United States geographic areas, and enrolled through a virtual design. In the prospective study, participants were assigned to cohorts based on the clinical history participants reported in a screening survey and a study questionnaire. Recovered participants in ImmuneRACE Cohort 3 were defined by two consecutive negative NP/OP PCR tests, clearance by a healthcare professional, or resolution of symptoms. Each participant in the prospective study had whole blood, serum and a nasopharyngeal or oropharyngeal swab collected by mobile phlebotomists. Prospective study participants could optionally give additional blood draws and questionnaires over a roughly 2-month period. Before DNA extraction, prospective study blood samples were shipped either frozen or at room temperature. General findings and caveats noted by the study authors: The quantity of clinical and demographic metadata differed by source and by participant and was supplied without curation.

The sample consisted of PBMCs or T cells enriched from blood (not recorded which). This sequence was found in a man aged 40-55 years who had recovered from COVID-19.

The CDR3 sequence is CASSGGQHYGYTF. The DNA sequence is given as TGTGCCAGCAGTGGGGGACAGCACTATGGCTACACCTTC. Here the chain combines TRBV28 and TRBJ1-2, with 7 bases in between that match TRBD1. Clipping removes 5 bases from V and 3 bases from J, with 3 as the unmatched junction base count. Reading the germline V gene gives CDR1 MDHEN and CDR2 SYDVKM. The CDR3 runs 13 amino acids, cysteine and phenylalanine included. Just the 39-base CDR3 DNA is kept, in frame starting at base 1.